In its sample, the clone carrying this T cell receptor (beta chain) was seen many times. This entry comes from a study of T-cell memory formation after mild COVID-19. Via MiXCR, TCRdb re-called the 5' RACE reads, giving one row per CDR3 protein. In the table there are fewer than 400,000 distinct CDR3 sequences, 15% to 20% of which are singletons. This clonotype was obtained from a man aged 18 to 29 who had mild COVID-19 (a few samples of this study predate the infection). Cell type and time point are not known. Sequenced input: PBMCs or a T cell subset sorted from them (not recorded which).

This CDR3 reads CAPRPRCGSYEQYV. The CDR3, as DNA: TGTGCACCGCGGCCGCGATGCGGGTCCTACGAGCAGTACGTC. J is TRBJ2-7 and V is TRBV28; possible D gene TRBD2, 5 bases. CDR3 length: 14 amino acids. Germline V gives CDR1 MDHEN, CDR2 SYDVKM.